The 27 T cell receptor beta chains below come from one sample, sequenced in a study of T cells in Graves' hyperthyroidism and ophthalmopathy. RNA transcripts yielded amplified TCR beta CDR3 regions. An initial round of RT-PCR targeting the TCR CDR3 relied on the HTBI primer set. TCRdb re-called the multiplex PCR reads with MiXCR, one entry per CDR3 protein. The sample consists of fewer than 650,000 distinct CDR3 sequences, 40% to 50% of them appearing once. What was sequenced was peripheral blood or thyroid tissue (not recorded which). These TCRs come from an adult woman with Graves' disease, either hyperthyroidism or ophthalmopathy (not recorded which).

The rearrangement uses TRBV15 and TRBJ1-5; possibly TRBD1 for D (5 bases). V shed 0 bases and J shed 7 bases, with 16 bases lying between them. The germline gives CDR1 LNHNV, CDR2 YYDKDF (reference sequence). CDR3 size: 16 residues. The CDR3 DNA follows: TGTGCCACCAGCAGAGATGGGACGGAACTCGACCAGCCCCAGCATTTT. Encoded protein: CATSRDGTELDQPQHF. Full variable domain (remainder filled in from reference TRBV15 and TRBJ1-5): DAMVIQNPRYQVTQFGKPVTLSCSQTLNHNVMYWYQQKSSQAPKLLFHYYDKDFNNEADTPDNFQSRRPNTSFCFLDIRSPGLGDTAMYLCATSRDGTELDQPQHFGDGTRLSIL.

This rearrangement joins TRBV19 to TRBJ1-1; D may be TRBD1 (5 bases). Deletions cut 11 bases from V and 6 bases from J, with 19 bases between. Germline V CDR1 and CDR2: LNHDA, SQIVND (reference sequence). CDR3 length equals 13 residues. The CDR3 DNA reads as TGTGCCTGGAGTGTCGGGCAGGGAGCTGAAGCTTTCTTT. This codes for CAWSVGQGAEAFF.

The J gene is TRBJ1-2, the V gene TRBV11-2; 7 bases agree with TRBD1. Per germline, CDR1 SGHAT and CDR2 FQNNGV. Losses at the gene ends were 8 bases for V and 7 bases for J; bases not matched to a gene: 19. This CDR3 spans 16 amino acids. The CDR3 sequence is CASLPRTGPLDAGYTF. In nucleotides, the CDR3 is TGTGCCAGCCTCCCGAGGACAGGTCCACTGGATGCTGGCTACACCTTC.

This clonotype has just a few counts. The gene calls are TRBV29-1 and TRBJ1-2; D gene uncertain. The CDR3 covers 11 residues. Trimming took off 4 bases at V and 8 bases at J, with 11 bases between the two ends. The V gene's germline CDR1 is SQVTM and CDR2 ANQGSEA. The CDR3: CSVGTLPGYTF. The CDR3 DNA reads as TGCAGCGTTGGGACCCTACCAGGCTACACCTTC.

The rearrangement links TRBV15 to TRBJ1-6; perhaps TRBD1 as D (6 bases). Germline CDR1 and CDR2: LNHNV and YYDKDF (reference sequence). CDR3 length: 17 amino acids. V was clipped by 6 bases and J by 7 bases, with 22 bases between them. CDR3 bases: TGTGCCACCAGTGAGGGGGTGAAGGGGGGATCCAATTCACCCCTCCACTTT. Translating gives CATSEGVKGGSNSPLHF.

This clonotype was counted at least ten times. This rearrangement joins TRBV20-1 to TRBJ2-7, with 7 bases identical to TRBD1. The junction had 6 bases not matched to a gene; V was cut back by 0 bases and J by 1 base. Germline V CDR1 and CDR2: DFQATT, SNEGSKA (reference sequence). This CDR3 region has 15 residues. The CDR3 loop reads CSARDPGTASYEQYF. Written as DNA, the CDR3 is TGCAGTGCTAGAGATCCGGGGACAGCATCCTACGAGCAGTACTTC.

The chain couples TRBV7-2 to TRBJ2-7; D is possibly TRBD1 (5 bases). The germline V gene has CDR1 SGHTA and CDR2 FQGNSA. Trimming left V 3 bases short and J 6 bases short, with 18 bases between. This CDR3 comprises 15 residues. CDR3 nucleotide sequence: TGTGCCAGCAGCTTCCCCAGGGTCTCCATTTTCGAGCAGTACTTC. Amino acids: CASSFPRVSIFEQYF.

The CDR3 is CASSLGWGTGGENQPQHF. The CDR3 DNA reads TGTGCCAGCAGCTTAGGATGGGGGACAGGAGGGGAGAATCAGCCCCAGCATTTT. This sequence joins TRBV7-2 and TRBJ1-5; 8 bases are shared with TRBD1. The CDR3 is made up of 18 amino acids. Germline CDR1 SGHTA, CDR2 FQGNSA. J lost 4 bases, V lost 1 base, and 12 bases had no gene match.

The chain has TRBV7-9 and TRBJ2-7; 9 positions agree with TRBD2. The junction had 12 bases not matched to a gene; V was cut back by 5 bases and J by 1 base. The CDR3 sequence is 17 residues long. CDR1 and CDR2 from the germline V gene are SEHNR and FQNEAQ (reference sequence). The CDR3 coding sequence is TGTGCCAGCAGCGTAACGGTAGCGGGAGCGAGGTCCTACGAGCAGTACTTC. Its protein is CASSVTVAGARSYEQYF.

The chain is built from TRBV14 and TRBJ1-1, with TRBD1 matching 7 bases. CDR1 is SGHDN, CDR2 FVKESK, per germline. V was pared by 2 bases and J by 8 bases, with 8 bases of the junction left unmatched. The CDR3 covers 14 residues. The CDR3 DNA reads TGTGCCAGCAGCCAAACGGGACAGAACCTAGAAGCTTTCTTT. It is translated as CASSQTGQNLEAFF.

This chain connects TRBV7-2 to TRBJ1-1, with a possible D match to TRBD1 (5 bases). Germline V gives CDR1 SGHTA, CDR2 FQGNSA. V was trimmed by 1 base and J by 8 bases, leaving 14 bases between them. CDR3 length: 14 amino acids. The CDR3 loop is CASSLGRQGSEAFF. Here the CDR3 DNA reads TGTGCCAGCAGCTTAGGTCGGCAGGGTTCCGAAGCTTTCTTT.

This chain connects TRBV10-3 to TRBJ2-5; D call uncertain. Germline V gene data show CDR1 as ENHRY and CDR2 as SYGVKD. This CDR3 contains 12 residues. Trimming took 8 bases from V and 2 from J, leaving 9 bases between them. The CDR3 region has the DNA TGTGCCATCGGATCCGCTCAAGAGACCCAGTACTTC. Translated: CAIGSAQETQYF.

This chain uses TRBV11-2 with TRBJ1-1; D is undetermined. Deletions cut 6 bases from V and 13 bases from J, with 36 bases between. This CDR3 has 18 residues. Germline-derived CDR1 and CDR2 are SGHAT and FQNNGV. The CDR3 region is CASRPSGYGESYDTRVFF. CDR3 DNA: TGTGCCAGCAGGCCGAGTGGCTACGGGGAAAGCTACGATACGCGGGTTTTCTTT.

This clonotype was seen ten or more times. The genes are TRBV6-6 and TRBJ1-3; 9 bases align to TRBD1. J lost 4 bases, V lost 2 bases, and 6 bases had no gene match. The CDR3 runs 16 residues. Germline V gene data show CDR1 as MNHNY and CDR2 as SVGAGI (reference sequence). The CDR3 sequence: CASSYEQGAGGNTIYF. CDR3 in DNA: TGTGCCAGCAGTTACGAACAGGGGGCTGGCGGAAACACCATATATTTT.

This clonotype was counted ten times or more. The CDR3 is CAWSVLPAGETQYF. For the CDR3, the DNA is TGTGCCTGGAGTGTACTTCCCGCCGGTGAGACCCAGTACTTC. The V and J genes are TRBV30 and TRBJ2-5; D is undetermined. The V gene's germline CDR1 is GTSNPN and CDR2 SVGIG (reference sequence). The CDR3 is 14 amino acids. Trimming took off 0 bases at V and 5 bases at J, with 13 bases between the two ends.

Many counts were recorded for this clonotype. V gene TRBV29-1 combines with J gene TRBJ2-5; TRBD2 might be the D (7 bases). This CDR3 comprises 14 residues. Per the germline V gene, CDR1 is SQVTM and CDR2 is ANQGSEA. The V end was cut by 6 bases, the J end by 3 bases, with 17 bases between. CDR3 protein: CSVGGPGGEETQYF. The CDR3 region has the DNA TGCAGCGTGGGGGGGCCTGGTGGGGAAGAGACCCAGTACTTC.

This clonotype has a count of ten or more. This sequence joins TRBV7-9 and TRBJ2-7, with TRBD1 identical over 7 bases. Germline V gene sequence: CDR1 SEHNR, CDR2 FQNEAQ (reference sequence). The CDR3 extends over 16 amino acids. The V segment lost 4 bases and the J segment 1 base; nucleotides outside the gene matches: 10. The CDR3 coding sequence is TGTGCCAGCAGCTCTAAACAGGGGTATTATTCCTACGAGCAGTACTTC. This sequence encodes CASSSKQGYYSYEQYF.

This chain connects TRBV7-9 to TRBJ2-7; D not certain. Trimming removed 5 bases from V and 9 bases from J, with 14 bases in between. This CDR3 has 12 residues. Germline V gene data show CDR1 as SEHNR and CDR2 as FQNEAQ (reference sequence). CDR3 nucleotides: TGTGCCAGCAGCGGATCACACCACCGGCAGTACTTC. It encodes CASSGSHHRQYF.

The table lists this clonotype with a few counts. The V gene is TRBV10-3, the J gene TRBJ2-2; no definite D call. The length of the CDR3 is 14 residues. V was cut by 4 bases and J by 1 base, with 7 bases left in between. The germline V gene has CDR1 ENHRY and CDR2 SYGVKD. CDR3 bases: TGTGCCATCAGTGCTGGGGTGAACACCGGGGAGCTGTTTTTT. Translated, it gives CAISAGVNTGELFF.

This clonotype was detected once. This rearrangement joins TRBV7-9 to TRBJ2-7; TRBD1 matches at 8 bases. Per germline, CDR1 SEHNR and CDR2 FQNEAQ (reference sequence). CDR3 length: 15 amino acids. Trimming took 3 bases from V and 2 from J; bases not matched to a gene: 6. The CDR3 loop reads CASSFVLDRAYEQYF. CDR3 DNA: TGTGCCAGCAGCTTTGTTCTGGACAGGGCCTACGAGCAGTACTTC.

This clonotype was recorded many times. This sequence joins TRBV6-2 or TRBV6-3 and TRBJ1-1; no clear D gene. The germline V gene encodes CDR1 MNHEY and CDR2 SVGEGT. V lost 0 bases and J lost 5, with 7 bases in between. The CDR3 covers 13 residues. CDR3 in DNA: TGTGCCAGCAGTTACTCGGTGGGGACTGAAGCTTTCTTT. Translating it yields CASSYSVGTEAFF.

J is TRBJ1-6 and V is TRBV5-1; D possibly corresponds to TRBD1 (5 bases). The V gene's germline CDR1 is SGHRS and CDR2 YFSETQ. Trimming removed 0 bases from V and 15 bases from J, with 13 bases in between. The CDR3 runs to 13 residues. CDR3 loop: CASSLGGINDLHF. Here the CDR3 DNA reads TGCGCCAGCAGCTTGGGGGGGATTAACGACCTCCACTTT.

CDR3 loop: CAIRDSNEQYF. For the CDR3, the DNA is TGTGCCATCAGGGACAGCAACGAGCAGTACTTC. The gene calls are TRBV10-3 and TRBJ2-7, with TRBD1 as a possible D gene (6 bases). This CDR3 comprises 11 residues. Looked up from germline, CDR1 is ENHRY and CDR2 is SYGVKD. Trimming took off 6 bases at V and 5 bases at J, with 8 bases between the two ends.

Turning to this clonotype: At one of its ends the junction is not consistent with the germline gene, which may arise from a read error. The chain recombines TRBV10-3 with TRBJ2-2; TRBD1 agrees at 7 bases. This CDR3 region has 14 residues. The V gene's germline CDR1 is ENHRY and CDR2 SYGVKD. The CDR3 reads CATVGQLNTGELFF. The CDR3 DNA follows: TGTGCCACAGTGGGACAGCTGAACACTGGGGAGCTGTTTTTT.

Worth noting for this clonotype: A junction end diverges from the germline sequence, so it may reflect a read error. The chain is built from TRBV20-1 and TRBJ2-5; maybe TRBD2 (5 bases). The germline gives CDR1 DFQATT, CDR2 SNEGSKA (reference sequence). The CDR3 is 14 amino acids. As DNA, the CDR3 is TGCAGTGCAAGAGCGGAAGTACAGCAAGAGACCCAGTACTTC. This codes for CSARAEVQQETQYF.

This clonotype has at least ten counts. The rearrangement uses TRBV29-1 and TRBJ2-5; 8 nucleotides line up with TRBD1. Trimming cost V 2 bases and J 6 bases; bases outside gene matches: 11. Germline V lookup: CDR1 SQVTM, CDR2 ANQGSEA. This CDR3 is built from 15 residues. For the CDR3, the DNA is TGCAGCGTTGAATCTCCCGGGACAGGAATTAAGACCCAGTACTTC. This gives the protein CSVESPGTGIKTQYF.

The chain joins TRBV24-1 to TRBJ1-4, with D uncertain. The CDR3 spans 13 residues. Germline CDR1 is KGHDR and CDR2 is SFDVKD. Trimming shortened V by 0 bases and J by 6 bases, and 4 bases separated the two germline ends. The CDR3 sequence is CATSDLDDEKLFF. In DNA, the CDR3 is TGTGCCACCAGTGATTTGGACGATGAAAAACTGTTTTTT.